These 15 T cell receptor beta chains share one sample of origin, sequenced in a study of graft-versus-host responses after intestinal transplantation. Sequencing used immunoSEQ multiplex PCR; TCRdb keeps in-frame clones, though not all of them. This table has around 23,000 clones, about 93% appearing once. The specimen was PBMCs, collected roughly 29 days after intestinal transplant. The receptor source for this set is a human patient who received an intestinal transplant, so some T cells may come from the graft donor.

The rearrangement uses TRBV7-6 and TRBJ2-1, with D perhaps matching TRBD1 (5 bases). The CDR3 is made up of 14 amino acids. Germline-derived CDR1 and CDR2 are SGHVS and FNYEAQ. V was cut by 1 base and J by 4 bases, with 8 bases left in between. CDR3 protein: CASSLEAGYNEQFF. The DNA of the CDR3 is TGTGCCAGCAGCTTAGAGGCAGGGTACAATGAGCAGTTCTTC.

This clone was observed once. CDR3 in DNA: TGCGCCAGCAGCCAAGATGAAGATGGCTACACCTTC. Amino acids: CASSQDEDGYTF. The gene calls are TRBV4-1 and TRBJ1-2; D gene uncertain. Deletions cut 0 bases from V and 6 bases from J, with 5 bases between. The CDR3 is 12 amino acids. In germline, CDR1 is MGHRA, CDR2 YSYEKL.

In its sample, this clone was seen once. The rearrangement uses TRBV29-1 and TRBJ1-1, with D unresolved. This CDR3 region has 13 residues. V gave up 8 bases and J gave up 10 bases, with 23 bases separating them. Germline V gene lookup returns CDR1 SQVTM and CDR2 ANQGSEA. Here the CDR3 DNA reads TGCAGCACAAAACCAGCAAGACAAGCAGCAGCTTTCTTT. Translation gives CSTKPARQAAAFF.

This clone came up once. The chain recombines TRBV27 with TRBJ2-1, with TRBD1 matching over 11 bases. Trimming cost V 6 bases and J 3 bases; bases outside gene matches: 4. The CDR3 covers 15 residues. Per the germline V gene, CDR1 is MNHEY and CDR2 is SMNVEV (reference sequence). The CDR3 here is CASSPGTGGYNEQFF. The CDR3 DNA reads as TGTGCCAGCAGCCCCGGGACAGGGGGCTACAATGAGCAGTTCTTC.

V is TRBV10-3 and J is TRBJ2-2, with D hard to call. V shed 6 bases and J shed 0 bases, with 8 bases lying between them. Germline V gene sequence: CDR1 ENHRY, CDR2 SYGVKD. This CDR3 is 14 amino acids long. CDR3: CAIRSSANTGELFF. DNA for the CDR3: TGTGCCATCAGATCCAGCGCGAACACCGGGGAGCTGTTTTTT.

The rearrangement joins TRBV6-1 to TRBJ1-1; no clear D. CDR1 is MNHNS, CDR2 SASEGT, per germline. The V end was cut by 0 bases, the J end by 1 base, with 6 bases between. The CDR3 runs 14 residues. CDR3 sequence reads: CASSEARWNTEAFF. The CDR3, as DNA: TGTGCCAGCAGTGAAGCGCGGTGGAACACTGAAGCTTTCTTT.

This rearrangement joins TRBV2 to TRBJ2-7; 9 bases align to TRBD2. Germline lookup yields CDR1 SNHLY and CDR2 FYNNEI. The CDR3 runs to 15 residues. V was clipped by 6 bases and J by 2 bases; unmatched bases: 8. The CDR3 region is CASRKRLAETYEQYF. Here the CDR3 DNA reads TGTGCCAGCAGGAAAAGACTAGCGGAGACCTACGAGCAGTACTTC.

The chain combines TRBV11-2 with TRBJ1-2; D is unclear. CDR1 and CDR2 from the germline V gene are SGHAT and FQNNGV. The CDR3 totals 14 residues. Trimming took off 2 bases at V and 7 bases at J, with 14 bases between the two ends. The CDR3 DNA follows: TGTGCCAGCAGCTTATTAAGGGAGTCGGGTGGCTACACCTTC. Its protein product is CASSLLRESGGYTF. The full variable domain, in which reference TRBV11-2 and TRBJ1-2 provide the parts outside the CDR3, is EAGVAQSPRYKIIEKRQSVAFWCNPISGHATLYWYQQILGQGPKLLIQFQNNGVVDDSQLPKDRFSAERLKGVDSTLKIQPAKLEDSAVYLCASSLLRESGGYTFGSGTRLTVV.

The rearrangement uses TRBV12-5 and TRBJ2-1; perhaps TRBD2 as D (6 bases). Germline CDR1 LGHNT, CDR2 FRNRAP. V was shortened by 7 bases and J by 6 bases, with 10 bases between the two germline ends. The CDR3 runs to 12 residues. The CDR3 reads CASAIGGNEQFF. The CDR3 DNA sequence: TGTGCTAGTGCCATCGGGGGCAATGAGCAGTTCTTC.

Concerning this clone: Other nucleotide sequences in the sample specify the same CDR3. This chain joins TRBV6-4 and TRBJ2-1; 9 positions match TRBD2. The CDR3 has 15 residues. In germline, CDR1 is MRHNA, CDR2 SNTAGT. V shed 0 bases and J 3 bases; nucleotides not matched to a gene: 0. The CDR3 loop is CASSDSSGSYNEQFF. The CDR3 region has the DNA TGTGCCAGCAGTGACTCTAGCGGGAGCTACAATGAGCAGTTCTTC.

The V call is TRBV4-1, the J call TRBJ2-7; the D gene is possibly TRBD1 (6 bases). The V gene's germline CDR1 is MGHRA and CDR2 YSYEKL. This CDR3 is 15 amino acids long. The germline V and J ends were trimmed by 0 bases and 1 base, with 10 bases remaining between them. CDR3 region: CASSQDQGLSYEQYF. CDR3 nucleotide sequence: TGCGCCAGCAGCCAAGATCAGGGGCTATCCTACGAGCAGTACTTC.

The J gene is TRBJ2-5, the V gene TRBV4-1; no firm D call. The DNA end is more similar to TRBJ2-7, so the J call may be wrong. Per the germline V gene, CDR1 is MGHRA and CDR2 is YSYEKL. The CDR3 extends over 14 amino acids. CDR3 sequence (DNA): TGCGCCAGCAGCCAAGAGCCGATTGGGTACGAGCAGTACTTC. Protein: CASSQEPIGYEQYF.

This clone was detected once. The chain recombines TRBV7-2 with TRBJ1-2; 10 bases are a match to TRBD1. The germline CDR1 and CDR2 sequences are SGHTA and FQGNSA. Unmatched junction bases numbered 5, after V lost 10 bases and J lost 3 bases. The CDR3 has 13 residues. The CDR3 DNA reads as TGTGCCAATAGGGACAGGGGCGACTATGGCTACACCTTC. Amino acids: CANRDRGDYGYTF.

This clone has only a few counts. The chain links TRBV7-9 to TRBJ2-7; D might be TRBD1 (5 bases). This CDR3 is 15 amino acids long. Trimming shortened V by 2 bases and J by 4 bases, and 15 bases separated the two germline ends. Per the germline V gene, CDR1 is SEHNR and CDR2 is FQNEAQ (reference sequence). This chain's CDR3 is CASSLFPRASYEQYF. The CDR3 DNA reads TGTGCCAGCAGCTTATTTCCCAGGGCTTCTTACGAGCAGTACTTC.

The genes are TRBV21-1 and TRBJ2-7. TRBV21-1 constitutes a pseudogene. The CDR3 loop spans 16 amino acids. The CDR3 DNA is TGTGCCAGCAGCAAACCTTCGGGGGCCCCGGGGCACGAGCAGTACTTC. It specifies CASSKPSGAPGHEQYF.